These 9 T cell receptor beta chains share one sample of origin, sequenced in a study of blood T cell repertoires in COVID-19. Some clones are missing from TCRdb's copy, which holds only in-frame ones; the method was immunoSEQ multiplex PCR. This table holds some 98,000 clones, around 80% found once. The source material was peripheral blood. Every receptor here comes from a human donor in a cohort sampled during active COVID-19.

The CDR3 spells CASSLPGGSGETQYF. The CDR3 nucleotides are TGTGCCAGCAGCCTTCCAGGGGGCAGTGGGGAGACCCAGTACTTC. This sequence joins TRBV6-5 and TRBJ2-5; TRBD1 agrees at 8 bases. This CDR3 is 15 amino acids long. Germline CDR1 reads MNHEY; CDR2 reads SVGAGI. The J segment lost 5 bases and the V segment lost 6 bases, leaving 11 bases of the junction unmatched.

The V and J genes are TRBV20-1 and TRBJ2-7, with 8 bases fitting TRBD1. CDR3 length equals 16 residues. J gave up 6 bases and V 3 bases, and 16 bases lay outside the gene matches. CDR1 DFQATT and CDR2 SNEGSKA come from the germline V gene (reference sequence). The CDR3 spells CSASAPKAGGYGEQYF. CDR3 in DNA: TGCAGTGCTAGTGCCCCTAAGGCAGGGGGCTATGGCGAGCAGTACTTC.

V and J are TRBV7-2 and TRBJ2-1; TRBD2 agrees at 15 bases. J lost 9 bases, V lost 5 bases, and 5 bases had no gene match. CDR1 and CDR2 (germline): SGHTA, FQGNSA. The CDR3 contains 15 residues. This CDR3 is CASSIGLAGGVEQFF. The CDR3 coding sequence is TGTGCCAGCAGCATCGGACTAGCGGGAGGGGTTGAGCAGTTCTTC.

The genes are TRBV4-2 and TRBJ1-2; a possible D gene is TRBD1 (6 bases). The CDR3 extends over 15 amino acids. V gave up 2 bases and J gave up 4 bases, with 14 bases separating them. CDR1 is LGHNA, CDR2 YNFKEQ, per germline. CDR3 region: CASSQSDSQGYGYTF. The CDR3 bases are TGTGCCAGCAGCCAATCGGACAGTCAGGGCTATGGCTACACCTTC.

The V and J genes are TRBV4-1 and TRBJ2-2; D might be TRBD1 (6 bases). V was trimmed by 3 bases and J by 4 bases, leaving 18 bases between them. Germline CDR1 and CDR2: MGHRA and YSYEKL. The CDR3 length is 17 residues. The CDR3 loop is CASSHPSGRGGTGELFF. CDR3 nucleotides: TGCGCCAGCAGCCACCCCAGCGGCAGGGGCGGCACCGGGGAGCTGTTTTTT.

The J gene is TRBJ2-2, the V gene TRBV9; D is unclear. This CDR3 comprises 14 residues. The V gene lost 0 bases and the J gene lost 0 bases, with 3 bases spanning the gap. Germline V gives CDR1 SGDLS, CDR2 YYNGEE. DNA of the CDR3: TGTGCCAGCAGCGTAGCTTCGAACACCGGGGAGCTGTTTTTT. Its translation is CASSVASNTGELFF.

Only one count was recorded for this clone. The V call is TRBV7-9, the J call TRBJ2-4; D is unclear. The V and J ends lost 7 bases and 0 bases respectively, with 7 bases between them. Germline V CDR1 and CDR2: SEHNR, FQNEAQ (reference sequence). The CDR3 is 13 residues long. The CDR3 DNA follows: TGTGCCAGCACCTCCGGAGCCAAAAACATTCAGTACTTC. Encoded protein: CASTSGAKNIQYF.

The DNA of the CDR3 is TGTGCCAGCAGCCAATATCCAGGGGCCCTCTCTGGAAACACCATATATTTT. This encodes CASSQYPGALSGNTIYF. This sequence joins TRBV14 and TRBJ1-3; TRBD1 might be the D (6 bases). In germline, CDR1 is SGHDN, CDR2 FVKESK. CDR3 length equals 17 residues. V lost 2 bases and J lost 0, with 14 bases in between.

The V gene is TRBV9, the J gene TRBJ2-3; possibly TRBD2 for D (6 bases). The CDR3 is made up of 13 amino acids. Germline CDR1 reads SGDLS; CDR2 reads YYNGEE. V was shortened by 2 bases and J by 3 bases, with 7 bases between the two germline ends. CDR3 nucleotide sequence: TGTGCCAGCAGCGTGGGGGGTACAGATACGCAGTATTTT. This encodes CASSVGGTDTQYF.